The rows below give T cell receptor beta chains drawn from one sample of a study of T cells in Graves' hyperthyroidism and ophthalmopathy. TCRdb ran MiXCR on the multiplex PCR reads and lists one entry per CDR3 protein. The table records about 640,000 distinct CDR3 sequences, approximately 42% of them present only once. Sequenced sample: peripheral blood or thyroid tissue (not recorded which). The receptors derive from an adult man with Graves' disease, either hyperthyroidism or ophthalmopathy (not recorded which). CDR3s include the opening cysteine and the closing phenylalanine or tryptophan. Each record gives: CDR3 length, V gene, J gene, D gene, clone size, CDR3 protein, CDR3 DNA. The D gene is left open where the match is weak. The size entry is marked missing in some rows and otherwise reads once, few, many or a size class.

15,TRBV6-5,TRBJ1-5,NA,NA,CASSELGFSNQPQHF,TGTGCCAGCAGTGAACTGGGCTTTTCCAATCAGCCCCAGCATTTT
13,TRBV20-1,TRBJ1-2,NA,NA,CSARPTATYGYTF,TGCAGTGCTAGACCGACAGCCACTTATGGCTACACCTTC
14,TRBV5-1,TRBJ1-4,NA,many,CASSFQGTNEKLFF,TGCGCCAGCAGCTTTCAGGGAACTAATGAAAAACTGTTTTTT
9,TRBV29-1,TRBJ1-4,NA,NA,CSGGGKLFF,TGCAGCGGAGGTGGAAAACTGTTTTTT
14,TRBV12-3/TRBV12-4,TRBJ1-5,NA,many,CASTGRFSNQPQHF,TGTGCCAGCACGGGGCGATTTAGCAATCAGCCCCAGCATTTT
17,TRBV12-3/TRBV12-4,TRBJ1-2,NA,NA,CASSLYGTSLSNYGYTF,TGTGCCAGCAGTTTATATGGGACATCGTTAAGCAACTATGGCTACACCTTC
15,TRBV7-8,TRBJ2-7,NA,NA,CASSPQGGFGYEQYF,TGCGCCAGCAGCCCGCAGGGGGGTTTCGGCTACGAGCAGTACTTC
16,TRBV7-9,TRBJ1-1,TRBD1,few,CASSYDRGFMNTEAFF,TGTGCCAGCAGCTACGACAGGGGATTCATGAACACTGAAGCTTTCTTT
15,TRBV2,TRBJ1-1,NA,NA,CASSPLRQRNTEAFF,TGTGCCAGTAGTCCCCTCCGTCAGCGGAACACTGAAGCTTTCTTT
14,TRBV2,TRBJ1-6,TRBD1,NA,CASSRQGADSPLHF,TGTGCCAGCAGCCGGCAGGGGGCCGATTCACCCCTCCACTTT
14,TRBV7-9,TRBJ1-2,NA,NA,CASSETGTDYGYTF,TGTGCCAGCAGCGAAACCGGGACGGACTATGGCTACACCTTC
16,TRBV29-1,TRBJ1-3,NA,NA,CSGLDPGDGDGYTIYF,TGCAGCGGCTTGGATCCAGGGGACGGGGATGGCTACACCATATATTTT
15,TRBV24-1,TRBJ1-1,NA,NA,CATSRDGKASTEAFF,TGTGCCACCTCGAGGGATGGGAAGGCCTCTACTGAAGCTTTCTTT
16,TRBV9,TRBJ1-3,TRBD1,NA,CASSAPGQGGGNTIYF,TGTGCCAGCAGCGCCCCGGGACAGGGAGGAGGAAACACCATATATTTT
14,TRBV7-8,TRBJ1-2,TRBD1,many,CASSLGQHNYGYTF,TGTGCCAGCAGCTTGGGACAGCATAACTATGGCTACACCTTC
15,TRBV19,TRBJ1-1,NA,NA,CASKGTQNLNTEAFF,TGTGCCAGTAAGGGGACACAGAATCTGAACACTGAAGCTTTCTTT